The 20 T cell receptor beta chains below were found in one sample sequenced in a study of blood T cells in healthy people across ages. With a J-beta primer mix and a sample-barcoded 5' primer, a second PCR ran roughly 6 to 12 cycles. TCRdb called the 5' RACE reads again in MiXCR, with one record for every CDR3 protein. The profile shows roughly 800,000 distinct CDR3 sequences, about 62% of them singletons. Sequenced input: blood. The receptors come from a man aged 25-45 years in good health.

This chain connects TRBV19 to TRBJ2-5, with no clear D. The CDR3 has 14 amino acids. The V end was cut by 6 bases, the J end by 11 bases, with 22 bases between. CDR1 LNHDA and CDR2 SQIVND come from the germline V gene (reference sequence). CDR3 nucleotides: TGTGCCAGTAGCTACTCTCAGAGATACAATGAGCAGTACTTC. This translates into CASSYSQRYNEQYF.

In the case of this clonotype: The junction departs from the called germline gene at one end, perhaps through a read error. The chain combines TRBV6-5 with TRBJ2-1; unclear D gene. CDR3 size: 14 residues. Germline V gene sequence: CDR1 MNHEY, CDR2 SVGAGI. CDR3 sequence: CTSSYSTRPNEQFF. The CDR3 region has the DNA TGTACCAGCAGTTACTCGACCAGACCTAATGAGCAGTTCTTC.

The chain combines TRBV2 with TRBJ2-1; D might be TRBD2 (7 bases). The V end lost 8 bases, the J end lost 10 bases, and 12 bases lay between the germline ends. The CDR3 length is 11 residues. Germline-derived CDR1 and CDR2 are SNHLY and FYNNEI. CDR3 DNA sequence: TGTGCCAGCCGAGGGGGGGTCGAGCAGTTCTTC. Protein sequence: CASRGGVEQFF.

The chain has TRBV18 and TRBJ2-3; D ambiguous. This CDR3 region has 19 residues. V was shortened by 5 bases and J by 2 bases, with 26 bases between the two germline ends. The germline V gene encodes CDR1 KGHSH and CDR2 LQKENI. CDR3 coding DNA: TGTGCCAGCTCAGAGTATCCATCATGGAAATCGAGGAACACAGATACGCAGTATTTT. As protein: CASSEYPSWKSRNTDTQYF. The entire variable domain, with the rest obtained from reference TRBV18 and TRBJ2-3, is as follows: NAGVMQNPRHLVRRRGQEARLRCSPMKGHSHVYWYRQLPEEGLKFMVYLQKENIIDESGMPKERFSAEFPKEGPSILRIQQVVRGDSAAYFCASSEYPSWKSRNTDTQYFGPGTRLTVL.

This clonotype has just a few counts. This chain connects TRBV7-2 to TRBJ1-2; no firm D call. V was trimmed by 1 base and J by 6 bases, leaving 9 bases between them. The germline gives CDR1 SGHTA, CDR2 FQGNSA. The CDR3 has 13 amino acids. The chain's CDR3 is CASSLEYGNGYTF. CDR3 sequence (DNA): TGTGCCAGCAGCTTAGAATATGGGAATGGCTACACCTTC. The complete variable domain, with remaining parts taken from reference TRBV7-2 and TRBJ1-2, reads GAGVSQSPSNKVTEKGKDVELRCDPISGHTALYWYRQSLGQGLEFLIYFQGNSAPDKSGLPSDRFSAERTGGSVSTLTIQRTQQEDSAVYLCASSLEYGNGYTFGSGTRLTVV.

The genes are TRBV3-1 and TRBJ2-1, with 9 bases matching TRBD2. Germline CDR1 and CDR2: LGHDT and YNNKEL (reference sequence). The CDR3 is made up of 15 amino acids. Trimming at V came to 2 bases and at J to 7 bases, leaving 6 bases not matched to a gene. CDR3 bases: TGTGCCAGCAGCCAAATGGGAGCGGGGGGTAATGAGCAGTTCTTC. This translates into CASSQMGAGGNEQFF.

Only a few counts were recorded for this clonotype. The gene calls are TRBV4-3 and TRBJ2-5, with TRBD1 identical over 10 bases. This CDR3 has 16 amino acids. CDR1 and CDR2 (germline): LGHNA, YSLEER. V shed 3 bases and J 5 bases; nucleotides not matched to a gene: 9. The CDR3 DNA reads TGCGCCAGCAGCCAGGTGGGACAGGGGATGTCGGAGACCCAGTACTTC. Its protein product is CASSQVGQGMSETQYF.

V gene TRBV20-1 combines with J gene TRBJ2-1; 10 bases fit TRBD2. V lost 7 bases and J lost 6; bases outside the gene matches: 9. Germline loops: CDR1 DFQATT, CDR2 SNEGSKA (reference sequence). The CDR3 is made up of 14 amino acids. The DNA for the CDR3 is TGCAGTGTGTTCAGCGGGAGGGCCTTCAATGAGCAGTTCTTC. It yields the protein CSVFSGRAFNEQFF.

The chain has TRBV19 and TRBJ2-4, with TRBD2 identical over 7 bases. Per the germline V gene, CDR1 is LNHDA and CDR2 is SQIVND (reference sequence). CDR3 size: 13 residues. Losses at the gene ends were 2 bases for V and 13 bases for J; bases not matched to a gene: 8. CDR3 coding DNA: TGTGCCAGTAGTATAACGACTAGCACTGAGCAGTACTTC. The encoded protein is CASSITTSTEQYF.

This clonotype showed up just a few times. The chain couples TRBV7-2 to TRBJ2-3; TRBD1 might be the D (5 bases). Germline values: CDR1 SGHTA, CDR2 FQGNSA. The CDR3 length is 12 residues. V was pared by 6 bases and J by 14 bases, with 18 bases between. DNA of the CDR3: TGTGCCAGCAGTAACTCAGGGCGCGGCCCGTATTTT. It is translated as CASSNSGRGPYF. Together with reference TRBV7-2 and TRBJ2-3, the CDR3 gives the full variable domain: GAGVSQSPSNKVTEKGKDVELRCDPISGHTALYWYRQSLGQGLEFLIYFQGNSAPDKSGLPSDRFSAERTGGSVSTLTIQRTQQEDSAVYLCASSNSGRGPYFGPGTRLTVL.

The CDR3 protein is CSASLPRGASSGEQFF. The CDR3 DNA is TGCAGTGCTAGTTTGCCCCGGGGAGCCTCCTCTGGTGAGCAGTTCTTC. The V call is TRBV20-1, the J call TRBJ2-1; tentative D call: TRBD2 (5 bases). Trimming stripped 3 bases from V and 9 bases from J, with 24 bases between. The V gene's germline CDR1 is DFQATT and CDR2 SNEGSKA (reference sequence). The CDR3 is 16 residues long.

On this clonotype itself: It may be a read error: a sequence one base away is much more abundant. The chain recombines TRBV20-1 with TRBJ2-1; TRBD2 is a possible D gene (6 bases). The germline V and J ends were trimmed by 5 bases and 8 bases, with 19 bases remaining between them. CDR3 length: 14 residues. Germline CDR1 is DFQATT and CDR2 is SNEGSKA (reference sequence). The CDR3, as DNA: TGCAGTGCTCCTGTTAGCGGCACGGGCGATGAGCAGTTCTTC. Residues: CSAPVSGTGDEQFF.

The V gene is TRBV6-5, the J gene TRBJ2-7, with a possible D match to TRBD1 (5 bases). Trimming stripped 5 bases from V and 3 bases from J, with 11 bases between. The germline CDR1 and CDR2 sequences are MNHEY and SVGAGI. This CDR3 is built from 13 residues. CDR3 amino acids: CASSPGYFYEQYF. The CDR3 nucleotides read TGTGCCAGCAGTCCAGGGTATTTCTACGAGCAGTACTTC.

This clonotype was recorded a few times. CDR3 DNA: TGTGCCAGCAGCCCCGTTGGCAGGATGGGGGAGCAGTACTTC. This sequence encodes CASSPVGRMGEQYF. This chain links TRBV3-1 with TRBJ2-7; no reliable D call. CDR1 and CDR2 (germline): LGHDT, YNNKEL (reference sequence). Trimming removed 4 bases at V and 7 bases at J, with 17 bases between. This CDR3 has 14 residues.

This sequence joins TRBV11-2 and TRBJ2-6, with a tentative D call TRBD1 (6 bases). This CDR3 contains 15 residues. V lost 5 bases to trimming and J lost 3 bases, with 11 bases between them. The germline gives CDR1 SGHAT, CDR2 FQNNGV. The CDR3 spells CASSENRVGANVLTF. Written as DNA, the CDR3 is TGTGCCAGCAGCGAGAACAGGGTTGGGGCCAACGTCCTGACTTTC. Full variable domain (missing parts from reference TRBV11-2 and TRBJ2-6): EAGVAQSPRYKIIEKRQSVAFWCNPISGHATLYWYQQILGQGPKLLIQFQNNGVVDDSQLPKDRFSAERLKGVDSTLKIQPAKLEDSAVYLCASSENRVGANVLTFGAGSRLTVL.

The chain has TRBV4-3 and TRBJ2-3; weak D call: TRBD1 (5 bases). Trimming cost V 2 bases and J 2 bases, with 17 bases left between them. Germline CDR1 LGHNA, CDR2 YSLEER. This CDR3 is 17 amino acids long. CDR3 sequence reads: CASSQSQWGEPTDTQYF. Here the CDR3 DNA reads TGCGCCAGCAGCCAAAGCCAATGGGGCGAGCCCACAGATACGCAGTATTTT.

This clonotype occurred a few times. CDR3 amino acids: CSASSLVRNQPQHF. DNA for the CDR3: TGCAGTGCTAGTTCTTTGGTTCGGAATCAGCCCCAGCATTTT. The chain links TRBV20-1 to TRBJ1-5, with D unresolved. Trimming removed 3 bases from V and 4 bases from J, with 13 bases in between. The CDR3 totals 14 residues. Germline V CDR1 and CDR2: DFQATT, SNEGSKA (reference sequence).

The chain links TRBV24-1 to TRBJ2-4, with 11 bases aligning to TRBD2. This CDR3 has 16 amino acids. Germline CDR1 reads KGHDR; CDR2 reads SFDVKD. V lost 5 bases, J lost 0 bases, and 2 bases stayed unmatched. The CDR3 spells CATSGTSGLAKNIQYF. The CDR3, as DNA: TGTGCCACCAGTGGGACTAGCGGGCTAGCCAAAAACATTCAGTACTTC.

The J gene is TRBJ2-1, the V gene TRBV12-5; 12 nucleotides align to TRBD2. Germline V gives CDR1 LGHNT, CDR2 FRNRAP. This CDR3 is built from 15 residues. V lost 6 bases, J lost 5 bases, and 5 bases stayed unmatched. CDR3 coding DNA: TGTGCTAGTGGCCCCGGACTAGCGGGGAACAATGAGCAGTTCTTC. Amino acid sequence: CASGPGLAGNNEQFF. Combining the CDR3 with reference TRBV12-5 and TRBJ2-1 gives the whole variable domain DARVTQTPRHKVTEMGQEVTMRCQPILGHNTVFWYRQTMMQGLELLAYFRNRAPLDDSGMPKDRFSAEMPDATLATLKIQPSEPRDSAVYFCASGPGLAGNNEQFFGPGTRLTVL.

Worth noting for this clonotype: Its ends do not fully match the called genes, so a read error is possible. This sequence joins TRBV27 and TRBJ1-1; no clear D gene. CDR1 is MNHEY and CDR2 is SMNVEV in the germline V gene (reference sequence). The CDR3 sequence is 13 residues long. The CDR3 here is CACSFNGNTEAFF. CDR3 bases: TGTGCCTGCAGTTTTAATGGGAACACTGAAGCTTTCTTT.